The clone carrying this T cell receptor (beta chain) was recorded once. Its antigen is not known. The protocol was immunoSEQ multiplex PCR, while the TCRdb copy is restricted to in-frame clones and leaves out a portion. The sample yields 83,000 or so clones, around four fifths seen once. The cohort excluded patients with autoimmune disease history or systemic immunosuppression. The germline gives CDR1 MDHEN, CDR2 SYDVKM. CDR3 length: 13 amino acids. The V end was cut by 4 bases, the J end by 6 bases, with 10 bases between. The sample belongs to a study of OX40 agonist ivuxolimab in advanced cancers. Study-wide context: The group had a mean age of roughly 56 years, ranged from 23 to 79, and was 82.7% male.

Study-wide findings and caveats: Averaged across samples, CD8+ T cells carried more expanded clones than CD4+ did.

This clonotype was sampled from an adult with an advanced solid tumor such as melanoma, head and neck, liver or kidney cancer. The V and J genes are TRBV28 and TRBJ1-3; no firm D call. The sequencing used CD4+ or CD8+ T cells sorted from blood, collected in a trial of the OX40 agonist ivuxolimab. The CDR3 is CASSSFLTNTIYF. CDR3 in DNA: TGTGCCAGCAGTTCCTTTTTAACAAACACCATATATTTT.